Listed below are T cell receptor beta chains from one sample, sequenced in a study of blood T cell repertoires in COVID-19. The method was immunoSEQ multiplex PCR; TCRdb's version includes in-frame clones alone and lacks a portion of them. This table has tens of thousands of clones, under 85% appearing once. Sequences were obtained from peripheral blood. Receptors originate from an elderly woman with acute or convalescent COVID-19. The CDR3 runs from the conserved cysteine through the conserved F or W. D genes are given only for firm matches. Only part of the rows carry a size: once, few, many, or a class if the clone is expanded.

j_gene | v_gene | len | d_gene | abundance | CDR3aa | CDR3nt
TRBJ2-6 | TRBV7-2 | 16 | . | . | CASSLGAPSGANVLTF | TGTGCCAGCAGCTTAGGGGCACCCTCTGGGGCCAACGTCCTGACTTTC
TRBJ1-1 | TRBV28 | 13 | . | . | CASIHLRNTEAFF | TGTGCCAGCATCCACTTAAGGAACACTGAAGCTTTCTTT
TRBJ2-7 | TRBV28 | 14 | . | . | CASSSDPGDGEQYF | TGTGCCAGCAGTTCCGATCCGGGGGATGGAGAGCAGTACTTC
TRBJ2-3 | TRBV7-3 | 16 | TRBD2 | . | CASSLRGGRTYHTQYF | TGTGCCAGCAGCTTAAGAGGCGGGAGAACATACCATACGCAGTATTTT
TRBJ2-1 | TRBV11-3 | 16 | TRBD2 | . | CARPSEAGGRYNEQFF | TGTGCCAGACCGTCCGAAGCGGGAGGTAGATACAATGAGCAGTTCTTC
TRBJ2-7 | TRBV28 | 11 | . | . | CASSPDTEQYF | TGTGCCAGCAGCCCCGACACGGAGCAGTACTTC
TRBJ2-3 | TRBV5-1 | 15 | . | . | CASSPGLLLTDTQYF | TGCGCCAGCAGCCCGGGACTGCTCCTCACAGATACGCAGTATTTT
TRBJ2-1 | TRBV10-2 | 12 | TRBD2 | once | CASTRGGSEQFF | TGCGCCAGCACCCGCGGGGGGTCTGAGCAGTTCTTC
TRBJ2-3 | TRBV19 | 15 | . | . | CASSETGPITDTQYF | TGTGCCAGTAGTGAAACAGGACCGATCACAGATACGCAGTATTTT
TRBJ1-6 | TRBV2 | 14 | TRBD1 | . | CASSWTGTNSPLHF | TGTGCCAGCAGTTGGACAGGGACTAATTCACCCCTCCACTTT
TRBJ1-2 | TRBV4-3 | 16 | . | . | CASSQDGGQVNYGYTF | TGCGCCAGCAGCCAAGATGGGGGACAAGTGAACTATGGCTACACCTTC
TRBJ2-4 | TRBV5-6 | 14 | TRBD1 | . | CASSFGQGADIQYF | TGTGCCAGCAGCTTTGGACAGGGGGCGGACATTCAGTACTTC
TRBJ2-1 | TRBV7-9 | 17 | TRBD2 | . | CASSLGTSGSSYNEQFF | TGTGCCAGCAGCCTAGGGACTAGCGGGAGTTCTTACAATGAGCAGTTCTTC
TRBJ1-2 | TRBV6-2/TRBV6-3 | 13 | . | . | CASSYQTDYGYTF | TGTGCCAGCAGTTACCAGACAGACTATGGCTACACCTTC
TRBJ2-6 | TRBV9 | 15 | TRBD2 | . | CASILAGAGANVLTF | TGTGCCAGCATACTAGCGGGAGCTGGGGCCAACGTCCTGACTTTC
TRBJ1-2 | TRBV3-1/TRBV3-2 | 12 | TRBD1 | . | CASTQGGGGYTF | TGTGCCAGTACCCAGGGGGGTGGTGGCTACACCTTC
TRBJ1-6 | TRBV10-3 | 15 | . | few | CAISDLPGGNSPLHF | TGTGCCATCAGTGACCTGCCAGGTGGTAATTCACCCCTCCACTTT
TRBJ2-1 | TRBV28 | 14 | TRBD2 | . | CASSSRSGGDEQFF | TGTGCCAGCAGTTCTCGAAGTGGGGGGGATGAGCAGTTCTTC
TRBJ2-7 | TRBV29-1 | 14 | . | . | CSVEDERRFGEQYF | TGCAGCGTTGAAGATGAGAGGCGTTTCGGGGAGCAGTACTTC
TRBJ2-3 | TRBV19 | 14 | . | . | CASSIQDPGDTQYF | TGTGCCAGTAGTATACAGGACCCAGGGGATACGCAGTATTTT
TRBJ2-2 | TRBV5-1 | 17 | TRBD2 | . | CASSLAGDYLDTGELFF | TGCGCCAGCAGCTTGGCCGGGGACTATTTGGACACCGGGGAGCTGTTTTTT
TRBJ2-3 | TRBV5-4 | 16 | . | . | CASSLLDLNSTDTQYF | TGTGCCAGCAGCTTGTTGGACTTGAATAGCACAGATACGCAGTATTTT
TRBJ2-7 | TRBV28 | 15 | TRBD1 | once | CASSTPGQGAYEQYF | TGTGCCAGCAGTACACCGGGACAGGGGGCCTACGAGCAGTACTTC
TRBJ2-6 | TRBV5-1 | 18 | TRBD1 | . | CASSLDGTGGSGANVLTF | TGCGCCAGCAGCTTGGATGGGACAGGGGGCTCTGGGGCCAACGTCCTGACTTTC
TRBJ1-1 | TRBV19 | 14 | . | . | CASSKGDSRHEAFF | TGTGCCAGTAGTAAGGGAGACTCTCGCCATGAAGCTTTCTTT
TRBJ2-5 | TRBV6-1 | 18 | TRBD2 | . | CASSELTSGRGGEETQYF | TGTGCCAGCAGTGAACTCACTAGCGGGAGAGGTGGGGAAGAGACCCAGTACTTC
TRBJ2-7 | TRBV25-1 | 14 | TRBD1 | . | CASSVSGGTYEQYF | TGTGCCAGCAGTGTTTCAGGGGGAACCTACGAGCAGTACTTC
TRBJ2-1 | TRBV19 | 16 | TRBD1 | . | CASSIAGTGMWNEQFF | TGTGCCAGTAGTATAGCCGGGACAGGCATGTGGAATGAGCAGTTCTTC
TRBJ2-3 | TRBV5-5 | 16 | TRBD2 | . | CASSLAGVRGADTQYF | TGTGCCAGCAGCTTGGCCGGGGTACGGGGGGCAGATACGCAGTATTTT
TRBJ2-7 | TRBV7-9 | 13 | . | . | CAIYRTDSYEQYF | TGTGCCATCTACAGGACAGACTCCTACGAGCAGTACTTC
TRBJ2-7 | TRBV11-1 | 15 | . | few | CASSSPGHITYEQYF | TGTGCCAGCAGCTCTCCGGGACACATTACCTACGAGCAGTACTTC
TRBJ2-4 | TRBV4-1 | 18 | . | once | CASSQLPGHQGGKNIQYF | TGCGCCAGCAGCCAATTACCTGGACACCAGGGAGGCAAAAACATTCAGTACTTC
TRBJ2-7 | TRBV27 | 16 | . | . | CASSQIQGIGPYEQYF | TGTGCCAGCAGTCAAATACAGGGTATCGGACCCTACGAGCAGTACTTC
TRBJ1-2 | TRBV28 | 12 | . | . | CASSFYSNGYTF | TGTGCCAGCAGTTTCTACAGCAATGGCTACACCTTC
TRBJ2-7 | TRBV10-3 | 12 | . | . | CAISEGGYEQYF | TGTGCCATCAGTGAAGGAGGGTACGAGCAGTACTTC
TRBJ2-1 | TRBV29-1 | 13 | TRBD2 | . | CSVQAGDTNEQFF | TGCAGCGTTCAAGCGGGAGATACGAATGAGCAGTTCTTC